A single count supports the clone carrying this T cell receptor (beta chain). The data belong to a study of blood T cell repertoires in COVID-19. Measured with immunoSEQ multiplex PCR; TCRdb has only the in-frame clones, and not every one. Here the sample spans around 250,000 clones, around 83% being singletons. This clonotype originated in a man of 80 years or more with acute or convalescent COVID-19. Sequencing input: peripheral blood.

CDR3 bases: TGTGCCAGCAGCTTCACAGGGACCTCCTACGAGCAGTACTTC. Its protein product is CASSFTGTSYEQYF. The gene calls are TRBV7-8 and TRBJ2-7; D may be TRBD1 (6 bases). Germline CDR1 and CDR2: SGHVS and FQNEAQ. Trimming took 3 bases from V and 0 from J, leaving 9 bases between them. CDR3 length: 14 residues. Complete variable domain (other parts from reference TRBV7-8 and TRBJ2-7): GAGVSQSPRYKVAKRGQDVALRCDPISGHVSLFWYQQALGQGPEFLTYFQNEAQLDKSGLPSDRFFAERPEGSVSTLKIQRTQQEDSAVYLCASSFTGTSYEQYFGPGTRLTVT.